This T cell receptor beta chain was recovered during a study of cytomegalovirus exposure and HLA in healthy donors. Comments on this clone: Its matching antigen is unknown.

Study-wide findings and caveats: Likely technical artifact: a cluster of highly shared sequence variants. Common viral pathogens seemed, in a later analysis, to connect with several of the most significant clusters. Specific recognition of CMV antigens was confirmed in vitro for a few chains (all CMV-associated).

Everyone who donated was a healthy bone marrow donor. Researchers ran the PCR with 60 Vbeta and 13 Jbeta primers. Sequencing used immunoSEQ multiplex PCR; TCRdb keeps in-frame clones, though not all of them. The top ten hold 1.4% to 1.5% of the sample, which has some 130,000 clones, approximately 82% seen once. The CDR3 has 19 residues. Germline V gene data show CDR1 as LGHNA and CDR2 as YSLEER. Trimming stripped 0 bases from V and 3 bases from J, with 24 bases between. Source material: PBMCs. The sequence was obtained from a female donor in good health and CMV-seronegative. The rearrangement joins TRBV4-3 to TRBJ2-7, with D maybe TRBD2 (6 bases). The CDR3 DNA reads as TGCGCCAGCAGCCAAGATAAAGGAACTAGCAATCCAAAGAACTACGAGCAGTACTTC. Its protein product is CASSQDKGTSNPKNYEQYF.